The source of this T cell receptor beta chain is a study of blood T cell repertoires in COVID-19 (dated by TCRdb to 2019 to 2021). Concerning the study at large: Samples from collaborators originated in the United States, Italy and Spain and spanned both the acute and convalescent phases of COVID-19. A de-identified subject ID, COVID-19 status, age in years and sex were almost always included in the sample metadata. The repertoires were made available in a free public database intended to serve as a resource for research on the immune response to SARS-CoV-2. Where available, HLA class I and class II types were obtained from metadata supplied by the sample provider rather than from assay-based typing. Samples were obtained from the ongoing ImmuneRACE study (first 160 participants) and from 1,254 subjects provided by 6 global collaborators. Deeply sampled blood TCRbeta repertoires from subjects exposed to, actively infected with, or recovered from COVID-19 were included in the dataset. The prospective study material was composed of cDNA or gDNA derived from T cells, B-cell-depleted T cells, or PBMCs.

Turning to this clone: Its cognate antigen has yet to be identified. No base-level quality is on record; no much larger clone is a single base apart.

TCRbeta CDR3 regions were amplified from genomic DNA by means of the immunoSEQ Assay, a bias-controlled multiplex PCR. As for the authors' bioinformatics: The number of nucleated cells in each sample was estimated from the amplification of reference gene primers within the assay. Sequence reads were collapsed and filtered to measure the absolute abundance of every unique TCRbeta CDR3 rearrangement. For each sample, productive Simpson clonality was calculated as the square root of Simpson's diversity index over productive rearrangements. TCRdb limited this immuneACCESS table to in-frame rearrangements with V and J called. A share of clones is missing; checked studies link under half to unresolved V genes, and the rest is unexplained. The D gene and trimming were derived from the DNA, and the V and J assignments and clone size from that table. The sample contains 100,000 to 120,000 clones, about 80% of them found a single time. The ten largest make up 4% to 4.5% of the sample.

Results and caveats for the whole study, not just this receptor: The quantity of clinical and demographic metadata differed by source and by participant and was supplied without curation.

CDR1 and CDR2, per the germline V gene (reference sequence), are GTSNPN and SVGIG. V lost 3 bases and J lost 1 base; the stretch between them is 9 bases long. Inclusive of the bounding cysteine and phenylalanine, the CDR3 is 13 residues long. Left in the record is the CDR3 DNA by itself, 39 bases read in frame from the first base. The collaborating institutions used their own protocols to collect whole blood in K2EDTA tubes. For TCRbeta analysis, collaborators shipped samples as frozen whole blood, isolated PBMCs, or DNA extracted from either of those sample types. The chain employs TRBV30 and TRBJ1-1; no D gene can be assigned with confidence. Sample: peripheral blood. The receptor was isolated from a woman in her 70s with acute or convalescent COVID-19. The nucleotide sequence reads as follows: TGTGCCTGGAGGGTGCAGGCGAACACTGAAGCTTTCTTT. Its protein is CAWRVQANTEAFF.